The source of this TCR beta chain is a study of shared clonotypes between healthy human individuals. For the study at large: Donor composition was a couple of women and a few men, aged 18 to 49.

V lost 5 bases to trimming and J lost 8 bases; unmatched junction nucleotides: 9. This CDR3 region has 14 residues. Germline CDR1 reads SEHNR; CDR2 reads FQNEAQ (reference sequence). Concerning this clone itself: Its antigen is unknown.

TCRdb's table, derived via immunoSEQ multiplex PCR, lists solely in-frame clones and lacks some. Of around 2,000,000 clones listed, 93% are singletons. Study-wide results and caveats: Naive subsets, compared against memory subsets, generally had larger estimated richness values.

Terminally differentiated effector memory CD45RA+ cells were left out of the naive CD8 fraction, which was CD45RO-negative and positively selected for CCR7. The sequence came from a man younger than 30 in good health. Some clones in this sample may be carry-over from other donors' samples. The V and J genes are TRBV7-9 and TRBJ2-1, with 7 bases identical to TRBD2. The specimen sequenced was naive CD8+ T cells from PBMCs. CDR3: CASSAREALHEQFF. In nucleotides, the CDR3 is TGTGCCAGCAGCGCCCGGGAGGCATTACATGAGCAGTTCTTC.